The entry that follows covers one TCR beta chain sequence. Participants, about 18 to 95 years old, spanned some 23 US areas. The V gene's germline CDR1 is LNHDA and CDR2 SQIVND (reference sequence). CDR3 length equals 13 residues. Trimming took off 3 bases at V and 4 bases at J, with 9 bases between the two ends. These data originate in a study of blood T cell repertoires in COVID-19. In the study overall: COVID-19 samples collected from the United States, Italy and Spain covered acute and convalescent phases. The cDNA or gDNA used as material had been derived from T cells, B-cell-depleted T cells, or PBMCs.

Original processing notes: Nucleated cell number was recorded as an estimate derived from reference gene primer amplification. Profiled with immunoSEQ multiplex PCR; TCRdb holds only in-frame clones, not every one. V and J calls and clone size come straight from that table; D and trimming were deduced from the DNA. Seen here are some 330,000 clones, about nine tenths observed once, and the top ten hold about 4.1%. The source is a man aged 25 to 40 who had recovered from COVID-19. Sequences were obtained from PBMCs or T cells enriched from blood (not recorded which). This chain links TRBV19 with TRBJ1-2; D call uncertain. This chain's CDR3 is CASSIIQSYGYTF. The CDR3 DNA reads TGTGCCAGTAGTATCATCCAGTCCTATGGCTACACCTTC.